This T cell receptor (beta chain) was retrieved from a study of shared clonotypes between healthy human individuals (TCRdb year 2020). Regarding the study in general: The cohort included three men and two women between 18 and 49 years of age. To estimate repertoire size and how much clonotypes are shared between individuals, the study performed deep sequencing of blood TCR repertoires from a few healthy adults. Libraries were prepared and TCR repertoires were sequenced by different laboratories using diverse techniques, in order to increase sequencing depth and limit assay-specific biases. Per donor, leukapheresis produced somewhere between about 0.94 and 9.5 billion PBMCs.

TCR CDR3 regions were amplified from genomic DNA by multiplex PCR using the deep immunoSEQ assay. Extracted genomic DNA from each cell subset was spread evenly across all wells of several immunoSEQ 96-well plates, with each plate serving as a replicate. For unsorted PBMC, about 300 ng genomic DNA, equal to 30,000 or so T cell genomes, was loaded into each replicate PCR. Genomic DNA from unsorted PBMC was sequenced over ten immunoSEQ deep assay plates. The purified libraries were quantified using a Qubit 3.0 fluorometer, sized with a Bioanalyzer 2100, and then quantified again using the KAPA Library Quantification kit. A separate single-read 150-cycle Illumina NextSeq 550 flow cell was used to sequence each immunoSEQ 96-well plate. On the study's bioinformatics: The immunoSEQ output contained only junctional sequences without quality scores, so filtering could not match that applied to full-length reads. Sequences were annotated with PyIR, a Python wrapper for IgBLAST v1.9, and V/J genes and CDR3 were assigned using IMGT germline references. Reads with weak V/J assignments (E-value above 1e-6), missing CDR3, stop codons, out-of-frame junctions, or ambiguous translated residues were removed. V3J clonotypes were defined as sequences sharing an identical inferred V gene, J gene, and CDR3 amino acid sequence. Percentage overlap between repertoires was computed as shared unique clonotypes divided by the size of the smaller repertoire. RTK rarefaction, the Chao1 estimator, and Recon v2.1 estimates of unobserved clonotypes were used to assess repertoire richness. Drawn from immuneACCESS, this table holds only the in-frame rearrangements with V and J called that TCRdb kept. Clones are partly lost; checked studies trace under half to an unresolved V gene and leave the rest unexplained. V, J and clone size are those of that table, while D and trimming were read from the DNA. This sample gives approximately 470,000 clones in total; approximately 81% of them show up just once. Clones ranked in the top ten supply roughly 13% of the sample.

Overall study outcomes, separate from this receptor: Based on pairwise subsampling, the degree of clonotype sharing among donors was expected to be affected by sequencing depth. The genetic and exposure-history diversity represented was limited by the small number of donors. Sampling was restricted to blood, and TCR repertoires in tissues likely differ from the TCR repertoires found in blood.

Donors were healthy HIV-negative adults with no recently reported acute infections or vaccinations. Only Caucasian adults living in Nashville, Tennessee, USA were represented among the donors. In the unsorted samples, 87 million or so PBMCs were counted, and genomic DNA was extracted using the QIAamp DNA Blood Mini kit. After blood collection by leukapheresis, PBMCs were isolated using Ficoll-Histopaque density gradient centrifugation and then cryopreserved in the vapor phase of liquid nitrogen. V sheds 1 base and J sheds 7 bases, leaving 10 bases between their ends. Measured from the cysteine to the phenylalanine, the CDR3 is 13 residues long. The kept DNA is CDR3 alone, 39 bases in frame from the first base. CDR1 is given as SEHNR and CDR2 as FQNEAQ, both from the germline V gene (reference sequence). Comment on this clone: It lacks a known antigen. No clone much larger than this one lies a single base away; base qualities are absent.

Sequencing was performed on PBMCs. The chain employs TRBV7-9 and TRBJ1-2; there is no confident call for the D gene. This sequence originates from a middle-aged woman in good health. Some clones in this sample may be carry-over from other donors' samples. The CDR3 corresponds to CASSLGNVGGYTF. The DNA reads TGTGCCAGCAGCTTAGGGAACGTAGGTGGCTACACCTTC.